The 16 T cell receptor beta chains presented below share a single source sample, sequenced in a study of cytomegalovirus exposure and HLA in healthy donors. Primers: 60 Vbeta forward and 13 Jbeta reverse. Sequenced by immunoSEQ multiplex PCR; TCRdb stores in-frame clones only, minus some. This sample yields roughly 120,000 clones, of which approximately 81% are seen a single time; 2.5% to 3% belongs to the top ten. Material for sequencing was PBMCs. The receptors were sampled from a woman in her late teens or twenties in good health and CMV-seropositive.

The chain employs TRBV18 and TRBJ2-7, with 11 bases aligning to TRBD2. From germline, CDR1 is KGHSH and CDR2 LQKENI. With V trimmed by 3 bases and J by 0 bases, 7 bases remained unmatched. This CDR3 has 17 residues. CDR3 sequence: CASSPASGRSISYEQYF. The CDR3 DNA follows: TGTGCCAGCTCACCGGCTAGCGGGAGGTCTATCTCCTACGAGCAGTACTTC.

This chain uses TRBV5-1 with TRBJ1-1, with D maybe TRBD1 (5 bases). Trimming took 0 bases from V and 0 from J, leaving 6 bases between them. This CDR3 spans 14 amino acids. Per germline, CDR1 SGHRS and CDR2 YFSETQ. CDR3 nucleotide sequence: TGCGCCAGCAGCTTGGAGGGGATGAACACTGAAGCTTTCTTT. This codes for CASSLEGMNTEAFF.

The V and J genes are TRBV5-8 and TRBJ1-1; D unresolved. Trimming removed 6 bases from V and 4 bases from J, with 16 bases in between. The CDR3 sequence is 14 residues long. In germline, CDR1 is SGHTS, CDR2 YDEGEE. The CDR3 DNA sequence: TGTGCCAGCACGCTGACGAGGAGGCTCACTGAAGCTTTCTTT. Translation: CASTLTRRLTEAFF.

This sequence joins TRBV4-1 and TRBJ1-4, with 8 nucleotides matching TRBD1. Germline V gene sequence: CDR1 MGHRA, CDR2 YSYEKL. J was trimmed by 5 bases and V by 4 bases; bases with no gene match: 12. The CDR3 contains 17 residues. CDR3 sequence: CASSPRQGTGGNEKLFF. DNA of the CDR3: TGCGCCAGCAGCCCCCGACAGGGGACCGGGGGGAATGAAAAACTGTTTTTT.

Points on this clone: Other DNA sequences in this specimen translate into the identical CDR3. The chain joins TRBV5-1 to TRBJ2-7; 7 bases line up with TRBD2. The CDR3 loop spans 15 amino acids. Germline assignment: CDR1 SGHRS and CDR2 YFSETQ. V shed 0 bases, J shed 2 bases, and the junction held 5 bases outside the gene matches. CDR3 loop: CASSLGLAVTYEQYF. CDR3 bases: TGCGCCAGCAGCTTGGGACTAGCAGTAACCTACGAGCAGTACTTC.

The rearrangement joins TRBV9 to TRBJ2-1; 7 positions match TRBD2. J lost 7 bases, V lost 0 bases, and 7 bases had no gene match. Germline V lookup: CDR1 SGDLS, CDR2 YYNGEE. This CDR3 region has 15 residues. In DNA form, the CDR3 reads TGTGCCAGCAGCGTAGCTGGCGGGAGATCAAATGAGCAGTTCTTC. Protein sequence: CASSVAGGRSNEQFF.

V is TRBV16 and J is TRBJ1-5, with TRBD1 matching 7 bases. V dropped 4 bases and J dropped 11; count of bases not matched to a gene: 23. CDR1 KGHSY and CDR2 FQNENV come from the germline V gene. This CDR3 has 18 amino acids. CDR3 protein: CASSPTIWSGTEREAQHF. Written as DNA, the CDR3 is TGTGCCAGCAGCCCAACAATTTGGTCGGGGACAGAAAGAGAGGCCCAGCATTTT.

The chain employs TRBV12-5 and TRBJ1-5, with a possible D match to TRBD1 (6 bases). Trimming stripped 7 bases from V and 7 bases from J, with 11 bases between. The CDR3 contains 12 residues. Germline V gene sequence: CDR1 LGHNT, CDR2 FRNRAP. CDR3 nucleotides: TGTGCTAGTGCCAGGGGATCACAGCCCCAGCATTTT. It yields the protein CASARGSQPQHF.

The chain carries TRBV6-6 and TRBJ1-2; D is undetermined. The CDR3 loop spans 13 amino acids. V lost 4 bases and J 4 bases, leaving 10 bases between the germline ends. CDR1 is MNHNY, CDR2 SVGAGI, per germline (reference sequence). CDR3 bases: TGTGCCAGCAGTTTTCAGTTCCTCTATGGCTACACCTTC. Protein sequence: CASSFQFLYGYTF.

This chain joins TRBV5-6 and TRBJ2-5; tentative D call: TRBD1 (5 bases). The CDR3 contains 13 residues. V lost 4 bases to trimming and J lost 0 bases, with 7 bases between them. CDR1 is SGHDT, CDR2 YYEEEE, per germline. Here the CDR3 reads CASSPGYQETQYF. In DNA form, the CDR3 reads TGTGCCAGCAGCCCAGGGTACCAAGAGACCCAGTACTTC.

The DNA for the CDR3 is TGTGCCAGCACCTCGTGGCTAGGCGTCGGGGAGCTGTTTTTT. It is translated as CASTSWLGVGELFF. The V and J genes are TRBV27 and TRBJ2-2; D remains unclear. Deletions cut 7 bases from V and 7 bases from J, with 16 bases between. CDR3 size: 14 residues. The germline V gene has CDR1 MNHEY and CDR2 SMNVEV (reference sequence).

This chain joins TRBV30 and TRBJ2-1, with D unclear. Germline CDR1 GTSNPN, CDR2 SVGIG (reference sequence). The CDR3 covers 13 residues. V was cut by 0 bases and J by 7 bases, with 10 bases left in between. CDR3 sequence (DNA): TGTGCCTGGAGTGTTGTAGAGCGAAATGAGCAGTTCTTC. As protein: CAWSVVERNEQFF. Full variable domain (outside the CDR3, taken from reference TRBV30 and TRBJ2-1): SQTIHQWPATLVQPVGSPLSLECTVEGTSNPNLYWYRQAAGRGLQLLFYSVGIGQISSEVPQNLSASRPQDRQFILSSKKLLLSDSGFYLCAWSVVERNEQFFGPGTRLTVL.

As concerns this clone: Germline is not matched at one junction end, which may reflect a read error. The chain employs TRBV9 and TRBJ2-7; TRBD1 matches 8 bases. Germline V gene sequence: CDR1 SGDLS, CDR2 YYNGEE. There are 11 residues in the CDR3. The CDR3 nucleotides read TGTGCCAGCAGCGACCGGGACAGGCGCTTCTTC. It is translated as CASSDRDRRFF.

About this clone itself: A read error may account for a junction end that differs from germline. The J gene is TRBJ2-3, the V gene TRBV7-9; 9 bases map to TRBD2. This CDR3 comprises 15 residues. The V gene's germline CDR1 is SEHNR and CDR2 FQNEAQ (reference sequence). The CDR3 spells CSSSLLAGYTDTQYF. In DNA, the CDR3 is TGTTCCAGCAGCCTCCTAGCGGGGTACACAGATACGCAGTATTTT.

The rearrangement links TRBV19 to TRBJ1-1; D is ambiguous. Germline CDR1 and CDR2: LNHDA and SQIVND (reference sequence). This CDR3 has 13 residues. Trimming stripped 7 bases from V and 1 base from J, with 10 bases between. CDR3 bases: TGTGCCAGTACAAACCGGAGGAACACTGAAGCTTTCTTT. It codes for CASTNRRNTEAFF.

The rearrangement joins TRBV7-9 to TRBJ2-3; a possible D gene is TRBD2 (5 bases). The V gene lost 2 bases and the J gene lost 6 bases, with 9 bases spanning the gap. CDR1 and CDR2 (germline): SEHNR, FQNEAQ (reference sequence). There are 13 residues in the CDR3. The CDR3 here is CASSLPRVDTQYF. In nucleotides, the CDR3 is TGTGCCAGCAGCTTACCGCGGGTGGATACGCAGTATTTT. Supplemented by reference TRBV7-9 and TRBJ2-3, the full variable domain reads DTGVSQNPRHKITKRGQNVTFRCDPISEHNRLYWYRQTLGQGPEFLTYFQNEAQLEKSRLLSDRFSAERPKGSFSTLEIQRTEQGDSAMYLCASSLPRVDTQYFGPGTRLTVL.